This is a list of T cell receptor beta chains from one sample in a study of blood T cells in healthy people across ages. TCRdb reprocessed the 5' RACE reads with MiXCR, giving one entry per CDR3 protein. The data contain around 1,800,000 distinct CDR3 sequences, around 42% of them singletons. The source material was blood. The receptors were gathered from a human donor in good health. Both conserved end residues are part of each CDR3. A D gene is named only where the DNA matches it firmly. The size entry is marked missing in some rows and otherwise reads once, few, many or a size class.

V gene	D gene	clone size	J gene	CDR3 protein	CDR3 DNA
TRBV28	TRBD1	NA	TRBJ2-5	CASSGTGLPQYF	TGTGCCAGCAGTGGGACAGGGTTGCCCCAGTACTTC
TRBV4-2	NA	many	TRBJ2-7	CASSQDVGGGSYEQYF	TGTGCCAGCAGCCAAGATGTAGGGGGTGGATCCTACGAGCAGTACTTC
TRBV4-3	NA	once	TRBJ1-1	CASSQERGSTVAFF	TGCGCCAGCAGCCAAGAGAGGGGTAGCACTGTAGCTTTCTTT
TRBV6-1	TRBD1	few	TRBJ2-1	CVSSWEGTGNGDEQFF	TGTGTCAGCAGTTGGGAGGGGACAGGGAATGGGGATGAGCAGTTCTTC
TRBV20-1	NA	few	TRBJ2-5	CSAIKGGPEETQYF	TGCAGTGCTATCAAGGGGGGTCCAGAGGAGACCCAGTACTTC
TRBV4-3	TRBD1	NA	TRBJ1-1	CASSQDDRGVAEAFF	TGCGCCAGCAGCCAAGACGACAGGGGGGTTGCTGAAGCTTTCTTT
TRBV27	NA	NA	TRBJ1-2	CASTEIGSRAANYGYTF	TGTGCCAGCACCGAAATAGGGTCCCGAGCAGCTAACTATGGCTACACCTTC
TRBV11-2	NA	NA	TRBJ2-1	CASSCGSGETQFF	TGTGCCAGCAGCTGTGGTAGCGGAGAGACCCAGTTCTTC
TRBV7-2	NA	NA	TRBJ2-1	CASSFSVGVSTSGEQFF	TGCGCCAGCAGCTTTAGCGTGGGGGTCTCCACAAGCGGTGAGCAGTTCTTC
TRBV12-3/TRBV12-4	NA	many	TRBJ2-1	CASSLSLNNEQFF	TGCGCCAGCAGCTTGTCACTCAACAATGAGCAGTTCTTC
TRBV5-1	NA	NA	TRBJ2-3	CASKWSPFTDTQYF	TGCGCCAGCAAATGGAGTCCTTTCACAGATACGCAGTATTTT
TRBV4-1	NA	NA	TRBJ1-3	CASSHDDLLGSGNTIYF	TGCGCCAGCAGCCATGACGATCTGCTTGGGTCTGGAAACACCATATATTTT
TRBV4-3	NA	few	TRBJ1-4	CASSQGVSPSELFF	TGCGCCAGCAGCCAAGGAGTGTCCCCCTCAGAACTGTTTTTT
TRBV2	NA	few	TRBJ2-3	CASSERAIGIKDTQYF	TGTGCCAGCAGTGAAAGGGCGATAGGGATCAAGGATACGCAGTATTTT
TRBV5-1	TRBD1	few	TRBJ1-1	CASSFTGVDTEAFF	TGCGCCAGCAGCTTTACAGGGGTGGACACTGAAGCTTTCTTT
TRBV19	NA	NA	TRBJ2-7	CASSRWGDSYEQYF	TGTGCCAGTAGTAGATGGGGAGACAGCTACGAGCAGTACTTC
TRBV11-1	TRBD1	NA	TRBJ2-5	CASSLMGQGETQYF	TGTGCCAGCAGCTTAATGGGACAGGGAGAGACCCAGTACTTC
TRBV7-3	NA	few	TRBJ2-1	CASSLNGNNEQFF	TGTGCCAGCAGCTTAAATGGGAACAATGAGCAGTTCTTC
TRBV13	NA	few	TRBJ2-1	CASSEERTGEQFF	TGTGCCAGCAGCGAAGAACGTACAGGGGAGCAGTTCTTC
TRBV12-3/TRBV12-4	TRBD1	few	TRBJ1-2	CASSYEGAMGYTF	TGTGCCAGCAGTTATGAGGGGGCGATGGGCTACACCTTC
TRBV28	NA	NA	TRBJ2-7	CASRERYNEQYF	TGTGCCAGCAGGGAGAGATACAATGAGCAGTACTTC
TRBV4-3	NA	few	TRBJ2-4	CVSSQFPSTGPGGIQYF	TGCGTCAGCAGCCAATTCCCATCGACCGGCCCAGGTGGCATTCAGTACTTC
TRBV4-1	NA	NA	TRBJ2-7	CASSLTESSYEQYF	TGCGCCAGCAGCCTAACAGAGAGCTCCTACGAGCAGTACTTC
TRBV29-1	NA	NA	TRBJ2-5	CSVEMGETQYF	TGCAGCGTTGAAATGGGGGAGACCCAGTACTTC
TRBV9	TRBD1	NA	TRBJ2-1	CASSVTGVEGNEQFF	TGTGCCAGCAGCGTGACAGGGGTTGAAGGCAATGAGCAGTTCTTC
TRBV29-1	NA	NA	TRBJ2-7	CSVEGRVRGEQYF	TGCAGCGTTGAAGGTCGGGTCAGGGGAGAGCAGTACTTC
TRBV5-6	TRBD1	few	TRBJ1-2	CASRGQGEEYYGYTF	TGTGCCAGCAGGGGACAGGGGGAGGAATACTATGGCTACACCTTC
TRBV12-3/TRBV12-4	NA	NA	TRBJ1-5	CASSLEAPRGGQPQHF	TGTGCCAGCAGTTTAGAAGCCCCCAGGGGAGGTCAGCCCCAGCATTTT
TRBV20-1	NA	few	TRBJ1-2	CSAPVYGYTF	TGCAGTGCTCCGGTCTATGGCTACACCTTC
TRBV7-2	NA	NA	TRBJ1-2	CASRPGGDPYGYTF	TGTGCCAGCAGGCCTGGGGGGGACCCCTATGGCTACACCTTC
TRBV28	NA	NA	TRBJ2-7	CASTDPTYEQYF	TGTGCCAGCACTGATCCAACCTACGAGCAGTACTTC
TRBV29-1	NA	few	TRBJ1-2	CSVLTRKQGPYGYTF	TGCAGCGTTTTAACTCGCAAACAGGGCCCCTATGGCTACACCTTC
TRBV7-2	NA	NA	TRBJ1-2	CASSLAGGWGYTF	TGTGCCAGCAGCTTAGCGGGCGGCTGGGGCTACACCTTC
TRBV10-3	TRBD2	few	TRBJ2-1	CAISESMQNGTSGGFYNEQFF	TGTGCCATCAGTGAGTCCATGCAAAACGGGACTAGCGGGGGGTTTTACAATGAGCAGTTCTTC
TRBV18	TRBD1	NA	TRBJ2-1	CASSAGQGNNNEQFF	TGTGCCAGCTCAGCGGGACAGGGGAACAACAATGAGCAGTTCTTC
TRBV12-3/TRBV12-4	TRBD2	NA	TRBJ2-2	CASSRGLAVRTGELFF	TGTGCCAGCAGCCGGGGACTAGCCGTCCGCACCGGGGAGCTGTTTTTT
TRBV20-1	NA	many	TRBJ1-1	CSAPIRAVTEAFF	TGCAGTGCCCCGATCCGGGCGGTGACTGAAGCTTTCTTT
TRBV20-1	TRBD2	NA	TRBJ2-1	CSAGGTFTYNGQFF	TGCAGTGCCGGGGGGACCTTTACCTACAATGGGCAGTTCTTC
TRBV3-1	NA	NA	TRBJ1-2	CASGTGSGIYGYTF	TGTGCCAGCGGAACAGGGTCTGGTATCTATGGCTACACCTTC
TRBV19	NA	NA	TRBJ1-4	CASERGGGVEKLFF	TGTGCCAGCGAGCGAGGAGGTGGAGTTGAAAAACTGTTTTTT
TRBV15	NA	many	TRBJ2-7	CATSRDLSGSPYEQYF	TGTGCCACCAGCAGAGATCTCTCGGGTAGTCCCTACGAGCAGTACTTC
TRBV20-1	TRBD1	NA	TRBJ1-2	CSAREDRVVRGYTF	TGCAGTGCTAGGGAGGACAGGGTAGTTAGGGGCTACACCTTC
TRBV28	NA	once	TRBJ1-1	CASRFEDRNTEAFF	TGTGCCAGCAGGTTTGAGGACAGGAACACTGAAGCTTTCTTT
TRBV7-2	NA	NA	TRBJ2-1	CASSSPGGDRWNNEQFF	TGTGCCAGCAGCTCCCCGGGAGGGGACAGATGGAACAATGAGCAGTTCTTC
TRBV28	NA	NA	TRBJ2-7	CASSGAGNPSSYEQYF	TGTGCCAGCAGTGGTGCAGGGAACCCCTCATCCTACGAGCAGTACTTC
TRBV6-1	TRBD1	NA	TRBJ2-5	CASSDPEDRGQETQYF	TGTGCCAGCAGTGACCCTGAGGACAGGGGGCAAGAGACCCAGTACTTC
TRBV11-3	NA	NA	TRBJ2-4	CASSLVGGFAKNIQYF	TGTGCCAGCAGCTTAGTCGGGGGATTCGCCAAAAACATTCAGTACTTC
TRBV7-8	TRBD1	few	TRBJ2-7	CASSPSQGVADYEQYF	TGTGCCAGCAGCCCCAGCCAGGGGGTAGCAGACTACGAGCAGTACTTC
TRBV7-2	TRBD2	NA	TRBJ2-5	CASSSRRATSGGHQETQYF	TGTGCCAGCAGCTCCCGTAGGGCTACTAGCGGGGGACACCAAGAGACCCAGTACTTC
TRBV7-3	NA	NA	TRBJ1-6	CASSSQGPDSPLHF	TGTGCCAGCAGCTCACAGGGACCTGATTCACCCCTCCACTTT
TRBV3-1	NA	few	TRBJ2-7	CASSPQASYEQYF	TGTGCCAGCAGCCCCCAGGCTTCCTACGAGCAGTACTTC
TRBV15	TRBD2	NA	TRBJ2-1	CATSKNSGGANEQFF	TGTGCCACCAGCAAAAATAGCGGGGGAGCCAATGAGCAGTTCTTC
TRBV7-6	TRBD1	few	TRBJ2-4	CASSPLGRQGPNIQYF	TGTGCCAGCAGCCCATTAGGAAGACAGGGGCCGAACATTCAGTACTTC
TRBV7-2	NA	few	TRBJ2-4	CASSPTSVGGIQYF	TGTGCCAGCAGCCCCACTAGTGTTGGGGGCATTCAGTACTTC
TRBV4-3	NA	many	TRBJ2-2	CASHRELGYTGELFF	TGCGCCAGCCACCGGGAGCTCGGGTACACCGGGGAGCTGTTTTTT
TRBV7-2	TRBD2	NA	TRBJ2-3	CASSPGLAGRADTQYF	TGTGCCAGCAGCCCGGGACTAGCGGGGAGGGCAGATACGCAGTATTTT
TRBV15	NA	NA	TRBJ2-2	CATSRDVRPLYTGELFF	TGTGCCACCAGCAGAGATGTTAGGCCCCTTTACACCGGGGAGCTGTTTTTT